This entry features one T cell receptor beta chain sequence. What it recognizes is unknown. TCRdb's copy holds only in-frame clones and misses some; the assay was immunoSEQ multiplex PCR. This sample carries about 120,000 clones, about 90% of them seen once, and the ten largest clones take approximately 5.1%. The data belong to a study of T cell responses to AZD1222 COVID-19 vaccine. For the study at large: Pooling of second doses given at about 4 or about 12 weeks was done. Study-level findings and limits: Females outnumbered males among donors, who were mostly white British; clonal diversity was possibly underestimated.

The CDR3 is 11 residues long. Germline V gene lookup returns CDR1 LNHDA and CDR2 SQIVND (reference sequence). V lost 7 bases, J lost 4 bases, and 7 bases lay in between. V is TRBV19 and J is TRBJ1-2; D uncertain. This receptor was taken from an adult in good health. This specimen was peripheral blood, taken on day 0 of AZD1222 vaccination. The CDR3 DNA is TGTGCCAGTACCTCGACCTATGGCTACACCTTC. It is translated as CASTSTYGYTF.